One and the same sample provided the 28 T cell receptor beta chains below, sequenced in a study of Ad26.COV2.S vaccination and SARS-CoV-2 variants. Indicated treatment: 19 received Ad26.COV2.S at low or high dose, single or two shots; 5 received placebo; per-sample allocation not given. The samples were gathered on day 63 after the first injection of vaccine or placebo. The data were produced by immunoSEQ multiplex PCR, yet TCRdb's version contains in-frame clones alone and is incomplete. The sample records fewer than 900,000 clones, roughly 90% being singletons. Here the sequenced sample was peripheral blood, taken in a trial of Ad26.COV2.S vaccine versus placebo. The receptors come from a person between 18 and 65 years old who received the Ad26.COV2.S COVID-19 vaccine or a placebo.

This clone was found a few times. V is TRBV6-5 and J is TRBJ1-5; D gene uncertain. V was shortened by 4 bases and J by 0 bases, with 4 bases between the two germline ends. The length of the CDR3 is 13 residues. Germline V gene data show CDR1 as MNHEY and CDR2 as SVGAGI. In DNA, the CDR3 is TGTGCCAGCAGTTGGGGTAGCAATCAGCCCCAGCATTTT. Encoded protein: CASSWGSNQPQHF.

This clone was recorded only once. This sequence joins TRBV18 and TRBJ2-5, with 9 bases matching TRBD2. The length of the CDR3 is 15 residues. With V trimmed by 4 bases and J by 1 base, 4 bases remained unmatched. Germline V CDR1 and CDR2: KGHSH, LQKENI. The chain's CDR3 is CASSRRREGQETQYF. CDR3 DNA sequence: TGTGCCAGCTCACGGCGGCGGGAGGGCCAAGAGACCCAGTACTTC.

This rearrangement joins TRBV19 to TRBJ2-7; 7 positions agree with TRBD1. This CDR3 is 14 amino acids long. V lost 5 bases and J lost 4; bases outside the gene matches: 8. Germline V CDR1 and CDR2: LNHDA, SQIVND (reference sequence). The CDR3 DNA sequence: TGTGCCAGTAGTCTGAGTAGGGGGCGATACGAGCAGTACTTC. Amino acids: CASSLSRGRYEQYF.

This sequence joins TRBV3-1 (or the pseudogene TRBV3-2) and TRBJ1-5, with a tentative D call TRBD1 (5 bases). CDR1 and CDR2 (germline): LGHDT, YNNKEL (reference sequence). The CDR3 loop spans 14 amino acids. Between the trimmed V and J ends, which lost 4 bases and 1 base, there was a span of 8 bases. CDR3: CASSPSGSNQPQHF. The CDR3, as DNA: TGTGCCAGCAGCCCCTCAGGGAGCAATCAGCCCCAGCATTTT.

As for this clone: Other DNA sequences from this sample encode an identical CDR3 as well. The chain is built from TRBV12-3 or TRBV12-4 and TRBJ2-2; D is unclear. V was pared by 1 base and J by 7 bases, with 4 bases between. The CDR3 is 12 residues long. The CDR3 here is CASSLGVGELFF. CDR3 nucleotide sequence: TGTGCCAGCAGTTTAGGGGTCGGGGAGCTGTTTTTT.

This clone came up once. The rearrangement links TRBV4-3 to TRBJ2-2; D not certain. CDR1 is LGHNA, CDR2 YSLEER, per germline. The CDR3 consists of 10 residues. V was clipped by 11 bases and J by 8 bases, with 9 bases between them. In DNA, the CDR3 is TGCGCCCCCCCCAGAGGGGAGCTGTTTTTT. Translated, it gives CAPPRGELFF.

J is TRBJ2-6 and V is TRBV19; D unclear. Germline CDR1 is LNHDA and CDR2 is SQIVND (reference sequence). There are 15 residues in the CDR3. The V end lost 5 bases, the J end lost 2 bases, and 10 bases lay between the germline ends. CDR3 amino acids: CASSARVPGANVLTF. Written as DNA, the CDR3 is TGTGCCAGTAGTGCGCGAGTCCCTGGGGCCAACGTCCTGACTTTC.

This clone appeared a few times. This rearrangement joins TRBV18 to TRBJ2-2; D is undetermined. V lost 2 bases to trimming and J lost 8 bases, with 6 bases between them. This CDR3 comprises 12 residues. Germline-derived CDR1 and CDR2 are KGHSH and LQKENI. CDR3 DNA: TGTGCCAGCTCACCAGGATGGGGGGAGCTGTTTTTT. The encoded protein is CASSPGWGELFF.

The chain recombines TRBV20-1 with TRBJ1-2; D perhaps matches TRBD1 (6 bases). The V and J ends lost 3 bases and 4 bases respectively, with 15 bases between them. The CDR3 is made up of 14 amino acids. Germline CDR1 reads DFQATT; CDR2 reads SNEGSKA (reference sequence). Here the CDR3 reads CSASMGAWGYGYTF. The CDR3 DNA reads TGCAGTGCTAGTATGGGGGCGTGGGGCTATGGCTACACCTTC.

This sequence joins TRBV7-2 and TRBJ2-2; 11 bases agree with TRBD2. This CDR3 comprises 14 residues. The germline gives CDR1 SGHTA, CDR2 FQGNSA. J lost 7 bases, V lost 2 bases, and 0 bases had no gene match. CDR3 region: CASSLLAGGGELFF. As DNA, the CDR3 is TGTGCCAGCAGCTTACTAGCGGGAGGCGGGGAGCTGTTTTTT.

V and J are TRBV10-3 and TRBJ1-1, with TRBD1 matching 7 bases. Germline V CDR1 and CDR2: ENHRY, SYGVKD. This CDR3 region has 14 residues. With 6 bases clipped from V and 8 bases from J, the junction kept 12 bases outside the gene matches. The CDR3 sequence: CAIRGTASTLEAFF. In nucleotides, the CDR3 is TGTGCCATCAGGGGGACAGCCAGCACATTAGAAGCTTTCTTT.

The genes are TRBV30 and TRBJ1-5; 8 nucleotides agree with TRBD1. The trim removed 2 bases at V and 7 bases at J, leaving 10 bases unmatched. Germline V gives CDR1 GTSNPN, CDR2 SVGIG (reference sequence). The CDR3 covers 15 residues. The CDR3 DNA sequence: TGTGCCTGGAGTACCGGGGGGGACAGGCGCCAGCCCCAGCATTTT. Its protein product is CAWSTGGDRRQPQHF.

The chain employs TRBV28 and TRBJ2-7, with D perhaps assigned TRBD1 or TRBD2 (5 bases each). V lost 5 bases to trimming and J lost 2 bases, with 16 bases between them. The CDR3 length is 15 residues. Per the germline V gene, CDR1 is MDHEN and CDR2 is SYDVKM. The CDR3 spells CASSPYGALTYEQYF. In DNA, the CDR3 is TGTGCCAGCAGTCCCTACGGGGCCTTAACCTACGAGCAGTACTTC.

V gene TRBV19 combines with J gene TRBJ1-1; 7 nucleotides align to TRBD1. CDR1 LNHDA and CDR2 SQIVND come from the germline V gene (reference sequence). After removal of 7 bases from V and 2 bases from J, the junction contained 7 bases not matched to a gene. The CDR3 loop spans 14 amino acids. CDR3 DNA sequence: TGTGCCAGTACCCCGGGACAGTTAAACACTGAAGCTTTCTTT. The encoded protein is CASTPGQLNTEAFF. Full variable domain (outside the CDR3, taken from reference TRBV19 and TRBJ1-1): DGGITQSPKYLFRKEGQNVTLSCEQNLNHDAMYWYRQDPGQGLRLIYYSQIVNDFQKGDIAEGYSVSREKKESFPLTVTSAQKNPTAFYLCASTPGQLNTEAFFGQGTRLTVV.

V is TRBV2 and J is TRBJ2-6; D is uncertain. The V and J ends lost 7 bases and 3 bases respectively, with 4 bases between them. CDR3 length: 12 amino acids. Germline assignment: CDR1 SNHLY and CDR2 FYNNEI. The CDR3 region is CASKGGANVLTF. Here the CDR3 DNA reads TGTGCCAGCAAAGGTGGGGCCAACGTCCTGACTTTC. Using reference TRBV2 and TRBJ2-6 for the parts outside the CDR3, the full variable domain is EPEVTQTPSHQVTQMGQEVILRCVPISNHLYFYWYRQILGQKVEFLVSFYNNEISEKSEIFDDQFSVERPDGSNFTLKIRSTKLEDSAMYFCASKGGANVLTFGAGSRLTVL.

This chain connects TRBV7-2 to TRBJ2-5; TRBD2 might be the D (6 bases). The ends were cut back, 5 bases at V and 2 bases at J, with 12 bases in the middle. The CDR3 runs 14 residues. The V gene's germline CDR1 is SGHTA and CDR2 FQGNSA. CDR3 residues: CASSPTSFQETQYF. The CDR3 coding sequence is TGTGCCAGCAGCCCTACTAGCTTTCAAGAGACCCAGTACTTC.

V is TRBV5-1 and J is TRBJ1-5, with no clear D. From germline, CDR1 is SGHRS and CDR2 YFSETQ. Trimming removed 0 bases from V and 7 bases from J, with 17 bases in between. The CDR3 runs 16 residues. CDR3 sequence reads: CASSLGVRPGEQPQHF. The CDR3 DNA is TGCGCCAGCAGCTTGGGTGTACGGCCCGGGGAGCAGCCCCAGCATTTT.

This chain connects TRBV6-5 to TRBJ2-7; possibly TRBD1 or TRBD2 for D (5 bases each). The CDR3 loop spans 12 amino acids. Trimming shortened V by 2 bases and J by 10 bases, and 12 bases separated the two germline ends. Germline CDR1 MNHEY, CDR2 SVGAGI. For the CDR3, the DNA is TGTGCCAGCAGTTACCGTGGGGGATTACAGTACTTC. The encoded protein is CASSYRGGLQYF.

The chain uses TRBV7-8 and TRBJ2-3, with D tentatively TRBD2 (7 bases). CDR3 length: 16 residues. V was clipped by 5 bases and J by 3 bases, with 18 bases between them. Germline CDR1 SGHVS, CDR2 FQNEAQ. The CDR3 loop reads CASSGRGALFTDTQYF. The CDR3 coding sequence is TGTGCCAGCAGCGGGAGGGGGGCGTTATTTACAGATACGCAGTATTTT.

This clone was observed once. The chain joins TRBV24-1 to TRBJ2-1; 12 nucleotides agree with TRBD2. This CDR3 has 16 amino acids. Germline CDR1 reads KGHDR; CDR2 reads SFDVKD. Losses at the gene ends were 1 base for V and 6 bases for J; bases not matched to a gene: 3. CDR3 in amino acids: CATSDFLAGGPNEQFF. The CDR3 DNA follows: TGTGCCACCAGTGATTTCCTAGCGGGAGGGCCCAATGAGCAGTTCTTC.

V is TRBV5-4 and J is TRBJ2-1, with D uncertain. The CDR3 has 12 amino acids. V dropped 0 bases and J dropped 5 bases, with 3 bases sitting between them. Germline V lookup: CDR1 SGHNT, CDR2 YYREEE (reference sequence). CDR3 amino acids: CASSLGDNEQFF. For the CDR3, the DNA is TGTGCCAGCAGCTTGGGAGACAATGAGCAGTTCTTC.

This rearrangement joins TRBV16 to TRBJ1-5, with D unresolved. The V gene's germline CDR1 is KGHSY and CDR2 FQNENV. The CDR3 covers 15 residues. V lost 0 bases to trimming and J lost 4 bases, with 10 bases between them. CDR3 loop: CASSQSSSGNQPQHF. The CDR3 bases are TGTGCCAGCAGCCAATCGTCGAGTGGAAATCAGCCCCAGCATTTT. Looking up the rest from reference TRBV16 and TRBJ1-5 gives the full variable domain: GEEVAQTPKHLVRGEGQKAKLYCAPIKGHSYVFWYQQVLKNEFKFLISFQNENVFDETGMPKERFSAKCLPNSPCSLEIQATKLEDSAVYFCASSQSSSGNQPQHFGDGTRLSIL.

CDR3 in DNA: TGCGCCAGCAGCCAGGGACTAGCTCGCTACAATGAGCAGTTCTTC. It codes for CASSQGLARYNEQFF. The rearrangement links TRBV4-3 to TRBJ2-1, with 9 bases lining up with TRBD2. CDR3 size: 15 residues. V trimming: 3 bases; J trimming: 3 bases; junction bases outside the gene matches: 3. Germline V gives CDR1 LGHNA, CDR2 YSLEER.

A single count supports this clone. One junction end disagrees with the germline gene, perhaps due to a read error. The chain links TRBV12-5 to TRBJ2-7, with 8 bases identical to TRBD1. Germline assignment: CDR1 LGHNT and CDR2 FRNRAP. The CDR3 is made up of 15 amino acids. CDR3 amino acids: CASGLGTGNSYEQYF. The DNA for the CDR3 is TGTGCTAGTGGCTTGGGGACAGGAAACTCCTACGAGCAGTACTTC.

The chain recombines TRBV7-3 with TRBJ2-1; possible D gene TRBD1, 5 bases. V lost 2 bases and J 6 bases, leaving 11 bases between the germline ends. Germline assignment: CDR1 SGHTA and CDR2 FQGTGA. The CDR3 is 14 residues long. The CDR3 DNA is TGTGCCAGCAGCTTACAGGGAAAGGTCAATGAGCAGTTCTTC. Its protein product is CASSLQGKVNEQFF.

The rearrangement uses TRBV18 and TRBJ2-3, with 7 nucleotides matching TRBD2. This CDR3 is built from 16 residues. Unmatched junction bases numbered 4, after V lost 1 base and J lost 0 bases. The germline gives CDR1 KGHSH, CDR2 LQKENI. CDR3 nucleotides: TGTGCCAGCTCACCACAGCGGGAAATCAGCACAGATACGCAGTATTTT. It translates to CASSPQREISTDTQYF. Variable domain in full (rest from reference TRBV18 and TRBJ2-3): NAGVMQNPRHLVRRRGQEARLRCSPMKGHSHVYWYRQLPEEGLKFMVYLQKENIIDESGMPKERFSAEFPKEGPSILRIQQVVRGDSAAYFCASSPQREISTDTQYFGPGTRLTVL.

The gene calls are TRBV15 and TRBJ1-4, with D possibly TRBD1 on 6 matching bases. This CDR3 is 15 amino acids long. The germline gives CDR1 LNHNV, CDR2 YYDKDF (reference sequence). Trimming removed 0 bases from V and 5 bases from J, with 10 bases in between. CDR3 in DNA: TGTGCCACCAGCAGAGATGGCAGGGGAAATGAAAAACTGTTTTTT. Amino acid sequence: CATSRDGRGNEKLFF.

As to this clone: At one end, the junction sequence differs from germline, possibly due to a read error. The V call is TRBV7-2, the J call TRBJ2-7; 9 nucleotides match TRBD2. This CDR3 has 13 residues. Germline V gives CDR1 SGHTA, CDR2 FQGNSA. The CDR3 loop reads CASSLAGVGEQYF. CDR3 bases: TGTGCCAGCAGTTTAGCGGGAGTGGGGGAGCAGTACTTC.